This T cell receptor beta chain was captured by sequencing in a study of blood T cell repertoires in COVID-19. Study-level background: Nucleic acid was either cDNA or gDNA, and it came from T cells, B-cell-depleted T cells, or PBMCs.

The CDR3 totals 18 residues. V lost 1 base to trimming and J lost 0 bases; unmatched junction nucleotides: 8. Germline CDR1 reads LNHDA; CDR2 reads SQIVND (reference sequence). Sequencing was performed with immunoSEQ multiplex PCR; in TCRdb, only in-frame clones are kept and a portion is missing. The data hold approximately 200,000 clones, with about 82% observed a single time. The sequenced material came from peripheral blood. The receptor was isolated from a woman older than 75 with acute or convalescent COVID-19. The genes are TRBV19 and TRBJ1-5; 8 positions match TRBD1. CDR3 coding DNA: TGTGCCAGTAGTATAGGGCAGGGGGCCCCTTATAGCAATCAGCCCCAGCATTTT. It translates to CASSIGQGAPYSNQPQHF.